These 9 T cell receptor beta chains came from one sample sequenced in a study of shared clonotypes between healthy human individuals. Generated by immunoSEQ multiplex PCR, the TCRdb table keeps only in-frame clones and is missing some. This table has some 2,000,000 clones, almost 96% appearing once. Sequenced sample: naive CD4+ T cells sorted from blood. Subset here: CD45RA+ positively selected. All receptors come from a young man in good health.

This clone appeared a single time. The rearrangement uses TRBV10-3 and TRBJ1-4, with TRBD1 as a possible D gene (5 bases). The germline CDR1 and CDR2 sequences are ENHRY and SYGVKD. Trimming took 2 bases from V and 3 from J, leaving 13 bases between them. The CDR3 is made up of 16 amino acids. The CDR3 sequence is CAISEIQGLANEKLFF. The DNA for the CDR3 is TGTGCCATCAGTGAGATCCAGGGTCTAGCTAATGAAAAACTGTTTTTT.

A single count supports this clone. The rearrangement links TRBV5-6 to TRBJ2-1; 13 positions match TRBD2. There are 17 residues in the CDR3. CDR1 and CDR2 from the germline V gene are SGHDT and YYEEEE. After removal of 2 bases from V and 6 bases from J, the junction contained 8 bases not matched to a gene. The CDR3 DNA reads as TGTGCCAGCAGCTTCATAACGGGACTAGCGGGGTTCAATGAGCAGTTCTTC. It encodes CASSFITGLAGFNEQFF.

The gene calls are TRBV5-6 and TRBJ2-2; no reliable D call. V was clipped by 4 bases and J by 0 bases, with 13 bases between them. Germline V gene sequence: CDR1 SGHDT, CDR2 YYEEEE. The CDR3 runs 16 residues. CDR3 protein: CASSPLGGPNTGELFF. CDR3 in DNA: TGTGCCAGCAGCCCGCTAGGTGGACCGAACACCGGGGAGCTGTTTTTT.

The CDR3 reads CASSLAQGSDLYF. CDR3 nucleotides: TGTGCCAGCAGCTTAGCACAGGGGTCGGATTTGTACTTC. The chain recombines TRBV11-2 with TRBJ2-7; TRBD1 agrees at 7 bases. V shed 1 base, J shed 12 bases, and the junction held 9 bases outside the gene matches. This CDR3 spans 13 amino acids. Per germline, CDR1 SGHAT and CDR2 FQNNGV.

This clone was observed a few times. The gene calls are TRBV25-1 and TRBJ2-1; TRBD1 aligns across 9 bases. J gave up 4 bases and V 4 bases, and 5 bases lay outside the gene matches. Per germline, CDR1 MGHDK and CDR2 SYGVNS. This CDR3 contains 15 residues. This CDR3 is CASSGQGVGYNEQFF. CDR3 DNA sequence: TGTGCCAGCAGTGGACAGGGGGTGGGGTACAATGAGCAGTTCTTC.

This chain joins TRBV6-5 and TRBJ1-1, with D perhaps matching TRBD1 (6 bases). V lost 7 bases and J lost 1, with 16 bases in between. Germline CDR1 and CDR2: MNHEY and SVGAGI. CDR3 length equals 15 residues. CDR3 loop: CASNAGVSTNTEAFF. CDR3 bases: TGTGCCAGCAACGCAGGGGTGTCTACGAACACTGAAGCTTTCTTT.

Notes on this clone: Additional DNA sequences in this sample encode the identical CDR3. The V and J genes are TRBV9 and TRBJ2-5, with D unclear. The germline CDR1 and CDR2 sequences are SGDLS and YYNGEE. The CDR3 totals 14 residues. Between the trimmed V and J ends, which lost 0 bases and 1 base, there was a span of 7 bases. CDR3 amino acids: CASSVGRSQETQYF. CDR3 coding DNA: TGTGCCAGCAGCGTAGGACGGTCCCAAGAGACCCAGTACTTC.

The V call is TRBV12-5, the J call TRBJ1-2; D is perhaps TRBD1 (6 bases). Germline V gene lookup returns CDR1 LGHNT and CDR2 FRNRAP. The V gene lost 0 bases and the J gene lost 4 bases, with 15 bases spanning the gap. This CDR3 contains 16 residues. The CDR3 spells CASGLVTGNSLYGYTF. CDR3 DNA sequence: TGTGCTAGTGGTTTGGTAACAGGGAATTCCCTCTATGGCTACACCTTC. Complete variable domain (other parts from reference TRBV12-5 and TRBJ1-2): DARVTQTPRHKVTEMGQEVTMRCQPILGHNTVFWYRQTMMQGLELLAYFRNRAPLDDSGMPKDRFSAEMPDATLATLKIQPSEPRDSAVYFCASGLVTGNSLYGYTFGSGTRLTVV.

The CDR3: CASSTGQVINSPLHF. CDR3 coding DNA: TGTGCCAGCAGTACCGGACAGGTGATCAATTCACCCCTCCACTTT. This chain links TRBV6-5 with TRBJ1-6, with TRBD1 matching 7 bases. CDR1 and CDR2 (germline): MNHEY, SVGAGI. With 5 bases clipped from V and 7 bases from J, the junction kept 8 bases outside the gene matches. This CDR3 has 15 amino acids.